Shown below are 28 T cell receptor beta chains from a single sample sequenced in a study of T cell responses to AZD1222 COVID-19 vaccine. The table came from immunoSEQ multiplex PCR; TCRdb's copy has only in-frame clones and leaves some out. This sample has 90,000 to 100,000 clones, with over 75% found just once. Sequencing used peripheral blood, obtained on day 0 of AZD1222 vaccination. The receptors derive from an adult in good health.

This rearrangement joins TRBV30 to TRBJ2-1, with D tentatively TRBD2 (6 bases). Trimming stripped 2 bases from V and 10 bases from J, with 18 bases between. Germline loops: CDR1 GTSNPN, CDR2 SVGIG (reference sequence). The CDR3 length is 14 residues. CDR3 nucleotides: TGTGCCTGGAGTCTGACTAGGGATCTTGGCGAGCAGTTCTTC. Its protein product is CAWSLTRDLGEQFF. Full variable domain (rest looked up from reference TRBV30 and TRBJ2-1): SQTIHQWPATLVQPVGSPLSLECTVEGTSNPNLYWYRQAAGRGLQLLFYSVGIGQISSEVPQNLSASRPQDRQFILSSKKLLLSDSGFYLCAWSLTRDLGEQFFGPGTRLTVL.

The gene calls are TRBV29-1 and TRBJ1-2, with 7 bases aligning to TRBD1. Germline lookup yields CDR1 SQVTM and CDR2 ANQGSEA. The CDR3 is 13 residues long. With V trimmed by 6 bases and J by 1 base, 5 bases remained unmatched. The CDR3 coding sequence is TGCAGCGTCGAGGGACAGATTAACTATGGCTACACCTTC. Translating it yields CSVEGQINYGYTF.

The V and J genes are TRBV5-4 and TRBJ2-2; no reliable D call. V was shortened by 4 bases and J by 4 bases, with 11 bases between the two germline ends. In germline, CDR1 is SGHNT, CDR2 YYREEE (reference sequence). This CDR3 spans 14 amino acids. The CDR3 DNA reads as TGTGCCAGCAGCCGAAGTAGCTTCACCGGGGAGCTGTTTTTT. It yields the protein CASSRSSFTGELFF.

This chain joins TRBV6-2 or TRBV6-3 and TRBJ2-7; 7 nucleotides match TRBD1. Germline V lookup: CDR1 MNHEY, CDR2 SVGEGT. With V trimmed by 7 bases and J by 0 bases, 6 bases remained unmatched. The CDR3 runs to 14 residues. As DNA, the CDR3 is TGTGCCAGCACCCCGGACAGGAGCTCCTACGAGCAGTACTTC. Protein: CASTPDRSSYEQYF.

This rearrangement joins TRBV7-3 to TRBJ2-4; TRBD2 aligns across 10 bases. Germline CDR1 reads SGHTA; CDR2 reads FQGTGA. Trimming removed 2 bases from V and 1 base from J; junction bases left unmatched: 8. The CDR3 has 18 residues. The CDR3 sequence: CASSLPRLAGVAKNIQYF. For the CDR3, the DNA is TGTGCCAGCAGCTTACCCCGGCTAGCGGGAGTCGCCAAAAACATTCAGTACTTC.

The chain couples TRBV9 to TRBJ2-2; D unresolved. Germline CDR1 is SGDLS and CDR2 is YYNGEE. The CDR3 has 14 residues. The V end lost 4 bases, the J end lost 4 bases, and 11 bases lay between the germline ends. The CDR3 DNA reads as TGTGCCAGCAGCCTTTTTGCATCCACCGGGGAGCTGTTTTTT. It translates to CASSLFASTGELFF. Full variable domain (outside the CDR3, taken from reference TRBV9 and TRBJ2-2): DSGVTQTPKHLITATGQRVTLRCSPRSGDLSVYWYQQSLDQGLQFLIQYYNGEERAKGNILERFSAQQFPDLHSELNLSSLELGDSALYFCASSLFASTGELFFGEGSRLTVL.

The V call is TRBV10-3, the J call TRBJ2-3; the match to TRBD2 covers 8 bases. The CDR3 covers 13 residues. The trim removed 8 bases at V and 4 bases at J, leaving 5 bases unmatched. Germline-derived CDR1 and CDR2 are ENHRY and SYGVKD. The chain's CDR3 is CAIERELADTQYF. DNA of the CDR3: TGTGCCATCGAGCGGGAGTTAGCAGATACGCAGTATTTT.

V gene TRBV20-1 combines with J gene TRBJ1-1, with D possibly matching TRBD1 (5 bases). V was shortened by 3 bases and J by 1 base, with 12 bases between the two germline ends. This CDR3 comprises 14 residues. Germline V gene sequence: CDR1 DFQATT, CDR2 SNEGSKA (reference sequence). The CDR3 region is CSASGPTENTEAFF. In DNA, the CDR3 is TGCAGTGCTAGTGGACCGACAGAGAACACTGAAGCTTTCTTT.

The genes are TRBV28 and TRBJ1-5; 11 bases map to TRBD1. Trimming removed 5 bases from V and 3 bases from J; junction bases left unmatched: 3. The germline V gene encodes CDR1 MDHEN and CDR2 SYDVKM. This CDR3 spans 15 amino acids. The CDR3 DNA reads TGTGCCAGCAGTCGGACAGGGGGCTTCAATCAGCCCCAGCATTTT. Amino acids: CASSRTGGFNQPQHF.

The rearrangement joins TRBV14 to TRBJ2-7, with 8 nucleotides matching TRBD2. The CDR3 runs 16 residues. CDR1 and CDR2 (germline): SGHDN, FVKESK. Trimming cost V 2 bases and J 4 bases; bases outside gene matches: 10. The CDR3 region has the DNA TGTGCCAGCAGCCAAATGGCGGGAGGAGTTCGGTACGAGCAGTACTTC. Its protein product is CASSQMAGGVRYEQYF. The full variable domain, rest sourced from reference TRBV14 and TRBJ2-7, is EAGVTQFPSHSVIEKGQTVTLRCDPISGHDNLYWYRRVMGKEIKFLLHFVKESKQDESGMPNNRFLAERTGGTYSTLKVQPAELEDSGVYFCASSQMAGGVRYEQYFGPGTRLTVT.

This clone has a handful of counts. DNA for the CDR3: TGTGCCAGTAGCAGGACTAGGGCCGGGGAGCTGTTTTTT. Its translation: CASSRTRAGELFF. This chain links TRBV19 with TRBJ2-2, with 7 bases aligning to TRBD2. V lost 6 bases and J lost 6; bases outside the gene matches: 4. The CDR3 is 13 amino acids. Germline V gene data show CDR1 as LNHDA and CDR2 as SQIVND (reference sequence).

The chain has TRBV4-1 and TRBJ2-3; D tentatively reads TRBD1 or TRBD2 (5 bases each). The CDR3 length is 12 residues. Germline V gene lookup returns CDR1 MGHRA and CDR2 YSYEKL. The V end lost 0 bases, the J end lost 14 bases, and 12 bases lay between the germline ends. The CDR3 DNA sequence: TGCGCCAGCAGCCAAGAGGGCCCAGGGAGGTATTTT. Translating gives CASSQEGPGRYF.

The chain has TRBV28 and TRBJ2-7; no clear D. The CDR3 length is 12 residues. Trimming took 5 bases from V and 6 from J, leaving 11 bases between them. In germline, CDR1 is MDHEN, CDR2 SYDVKM. CDR3 sequence reads: CASSDPDGEQYF. The CDR3 region has the DNA TGTGCCAGCAGTGACCCTGACGGCGAGCAGTACTTC. The full variable domain, its missing parts supplied by reference TRBV28 and TRBJ2-7, is DVKVTQSSRYLVKRTGEKVFLECVQDMDHENMFWYRQDPGLGLRLIYFSYDVKMKEKGDIPEGYSVSREKKERFSLILESASTNQTSMYLCASSDPDGEQYFGPGTRLTVT.

This clone appeared once. This chain joins TRBV30 and TRBJ1-5; D unclear. CDR3 size: 14 residues. Germline CDR1 is GTSNPN and CDR2 is SVGIG (reference sequence). Trimming removed 3 bases from V and 0 bases from J, with 9 bases in between. The CDR3: CAWSGGYSNQPQHF. The CDR3 bases are TGTGCCTGGAGCGGAGGGTATAGCAATCAGCCCCAGCATTTT.

The chain recombines TRBV7-8 with TRBJ1-1; D uncertain. Germline CDR1 SGHVS, CDR2 FQNEAQ. The CDR3 extends over 13 amino acids. Trimming cost V 1 base and J 7 bases, with 10 bases left between them. CDR3 sequence reads: CASSLGIGIEAFF. DNA for the CDR3: TGTGCCAGCAGCTTAGGCATAGGGATTGAAGCTTTCTTT.

This chain joins TRBV19 and TRBJ2-2; D is ambiguous. The CDR3 totals 13 residues. Trimming stripped 3 bases from V and 3 bases from J, with 5 bases between. Germline-derived CDR1 and CDR2 are LNHDA and SQIVND (reference sequence). The CDR3 loop reads CASSMQDTGELFF. DNA of the CDR3: TGTGCCAGTAGTATGCAGGACACCGGGGAGCTGTTTTTT.

Only a few counts were recorded for this clone. CDR3 DNA: TGTGCCAGCAGTTCACAGGGGGTGGTGCGAGGCTACACCTTC. As protein: CASSSQGVVRGYTF. The rearrangement links TRBV28 to TRBJ1-2; TRBD1 matches 8 bases. The trim removed 4 bases at V and 8 bases at J, leaving 9 bases unmatched. Germline V lookup: CDR1 MDHEN, CDR2 SYDVKM. The CDR3 is 14 residues long.

The chain couples TRBV6-5 to TRBJ2-3; 10 nucleotides line up with TRBD1. The trim removed 6 bases at V and 2 bases at J, leaving 5 bases unmatched. The length of the CDR3 is 15 residues. The germline V gene has CDR1 MNHEY and CDR2 SVGAGI. Written as DNA, the CDR3 is TGTGCCAGCAGCAGACAGGGGGCGAACACAGATACGCAGTATTTT. This translates into CASSRQGANTDTQYF.

The chain recombines TRBV4-3 with TRBJ1-3; D ambiguous. The CDR3 has 17 residues. Germline V gives CDR1 LGHNA, CDR2 YSLEER. V lost 0 bases and J lost 0, with 12 bases in between. The CDR3 DNA reads as TGCGCCAGCAGCCAAGATTGGGCAGGAAGCTCTGGAAACACCATATATTTT. Translated, it gives CASSQDWAGSSGNTIYF.

This sequence joins TRBV3-1 (or the pseudogene TRBV3-2) and TRBJ1-1; tentatively, D is TRBD1 (5 bases). The germline CDR1 and CDR2 sequences are LGHDT and YNNKEL (reference sequence). The CDR3 consists of 14 residues. Trimming pared 4 bases from V and 4 bases from J, leaving 13 bases between. CDR3: CASSPQGFGTEAFF. The CDR3 DNA is TGTGCCAGCAGCCCCCAGGGCTTTGGCACTGAAGCTTTCTTT.

Written as DNA, the CDR3 is TGTGCCAGCAGGAAGACGGGCGGGGAGCTGTTTTTT. It codes for CASRKTGGELFF. The gene calls are TRBV6-4 and TRBJ2-2; the D is unclear. The CDR3 runs to 12 residues. The germline V and J ends were trimmed by 6 bases and 7 bases, with 9 bases remaining between them. Germline assignment: CDR1 MRHNA and CDR2 SNTAGT.

The chain couples TRBV27 to TRBJ2-1; 8 nucleotides line up with TRBD1. This CDR3 region has 15 residues. J gave up 3 bases and V 2 bases, and 3 bases lay outside the gene matches. Germline V lookup: CDR1 MNHEY, CDR2 SMNVEV (reference sequence). CDR3 nucleotide sequence: TGTGCCAGCAGTTTAGACAGGGGACACTACAATGAGCAGTTCTTC. Protein product: CASSLDRGHYNEQFF.

Comment on this clone: The same CDR3 is also encoded by other DNA sequences in this sample. V usage is TRBV9 and J usage is TRBJ1-5; 11 nucleotides agree with TRBD1. The germline gives CDR1 SGDLS, CDR2 YYNGEE. V was pared by 2 bases and J by 3 bases, with 1 base of the junction left unmatched. This CDR3 spans 15 amino acids. The CDR3 sequence: CASSVGQGDNQPQHF. As DNA, the CDR3 is TGTGCCAGCAGCGTGGGACAGGGGGACAATCAGCCCCAGCATTTT.

V is TRBV5-6 and J is TRBJ1-5, with unresolved D. Germline V gene data show CDR1 as SGHDT and CDR2 as YYEEEE. CDR3 length: 13 amino acids. Trimming pared 4 bases from V and 2 bases from J, leaving 7 bases between. CDR3 DNA sequence: TGTGCCAGCAGCCTGGTGGGCAATCAGCCCCAGCATTTT. The encoded protein is CASSLVGNQPQHF.

The chain carries TRBV29-1 and TRBJ2-7; 10 nucleotides line up with TRBD1. The CDR3 consists of 13 residues. J lost 5 bases, V lost 7 bases, and 8 bases had no gene match. Germline CDR1 SQVTM, CDR2 ANQGSEA. CDR3 bases: TGCAGCGCCGCGGGACAGGGGCCTAACGAGCAGTACTTC. Its protein is CSAAGQGPNEQYF.

This sequence joins TRBV2 and TRBJ1-2, with 8 bases lining up with TRBD1. The CDR3 runs 12 residues. V shed 8 bases, J shed 4 bases, and the junction held 3 bases outside the gene matches. Germline values: CDR1 SNHLY, CDR2 FYNNEI. The CDR3, as DNA: TGTGCCAGCGGGACAGGTATCTATGGCTACACCTTC. Its protein is CASGTGIYGYTF.

The chain carries TRBV12-3 or TRBV12-4 and TRBJ1-1; a weak D match, TRBD1 (6 bases). With 6 bases removed from V and 4 bases from J, the gap between germline ends came to 9 bases. This CDR3 contains 12 residues. CDR3 region: CASRNRVTEAFF. CDR3 nucleotide sequence: TGTGCCAGCAGAAACAGGGTCACTGAAGCTTTCTTT.

The genes are TRBV5-1 and TRBJ2-4, with D maybe TRBD1 (5 bases). The CDR3 extends over 15 amino acids. Per germline, CDR1 SGHRS and CDR2 YFSETQ. Deletions cut 0 bases from V and 1 base from J, with 8 bases between. The CDR3 DNA reads as TGCGCCAGCAGCTTGGTTTACAGGGCCAAAAACATTCAGTACTTC. Its protein product is CASSLVYRAKNIQYF. Supplemented by reference TRBV5-1 and TRBJ2-4, the full variable domain reads KAGVTQTPRYLIKTRGQQVTLSCSPISGHRSVSWYQQTPGQGLQFLFEYFSETQRNKGNFPGRFSGRQFSNSRSEMNVSTLELGDSALYLCASSLVYRAKNIQYFGAGTRLSVL.